Below are 32 T cell receptor beta chains sequenced from a single sample in a study of T cells after yellow fever vaccination. TCRdb processed the 5' RACE reads anew with MiXCR; each CDR3 protein has one entry. The table lists a few hundred thousand distinct CDR3 sequences, roughly 7% of them singletons. The sequencing here drew on PBMCs, taken around 45 days after the first yellow fever vaccination. The origin of the receptors is a man aged 18 to 30 who received the YFV17D yellow fever vaccine.

J is TRBJ2-7 and V is TRBV20-1; D could derive from TRBD1 or TRBD2 (5 bases each). Between the trimmed V and J ends, which lost 6 bases and 0 bases, there was a span of 18 bases. The V gene's germline CDR1 is DFQATT and CDR2 SNEGSKA (reference sequence). CDR3 size: 15 residues. CDR3 sequence (DNA): TGCAGTGCCGGACCTTCGGGGCAAAGCTCCTACGAGCAGTACTTC. As protein: CSAGPSGQSSYEQYF.

The CDR3 coding sequence is TGTGCCAGCACCCTGCTAGGGGGAGAGACCCAGTACTTC. Its protein is CASTLLGGETQYF. The rearrangement uses TRBV7-2 and TRBJ2-5; maybe TRBD1 (6 bases). The V end lost 7 bases, the J end lost 4 bases, and 13 bases lay between the germline ends. Germline V gene sequence: CDR1 SGHTA, CDR2 FQGNSA. CDR3 length: 13 amino acids.

This clonotype was detected a few times. The rearrangement uses TRBV5-1 and TRBJ2-4; TRBD1 or TRBD2 may be the D gene (5 bases each). The CDR3 is 16 amino acids. Trimming cost V 0 bases and J 2 bases, with 12 bases left between them. CDR1 and CDR2 from the germline V gene are SGHRS and YFSETQ. CDR3 DNA sequence: TGCGCCAGCAGCTTGGCGGGGCCCCTGCCCAAAAACATTCAGTACTTC. Translation gives CASSLAGPLPKNIQYF.

This clonotype has only a few counts. The V and J genes are TRBV9 and TRBJ1-4; 8 bases match TRBD1. V was clipped by 0 bases and J by 8 bases; unmatched bases: 12. This CDR3 comprises 17 residues. Germline V gene data show CDR1 as SGDLS and CDR2 as YYNGEE. CDR3 sequence: CASSVASPGTGDEKLFF. CDR3 nucleotide sequence: TGTGCCAGCAGCGTAGCCTCTCCCGGGACAGGCGACGAAAAACTGTTTTTT.

The chain links TRBV7-3 to TRBJ2-2; TRBD2 is a possible D gene (5 bases). V lost 1 base to trimming and J lost 1 base, with 10 bases between them. The length of the CDR3 is 16 residues. Germline assignment: CDR1 SGHTA and CDR2 FQGTGA. The CDR3: CASSLMPRGNTGELFF. The DNA for the CDR3 is TGTGCCAGCAGCTTAATGCCACGGGGGAACACCGGGGAGCTGTTTTTT.

This clonotype has a handful of counts. V is TRBV29-1 and J is TRBJ1-2; 10 bases agree with TRBD1. V dropped 6 bases and J dropped 8; count of bases not matched to a gene: 9. CDR1 and CDR2 (germline): SQVTM, ANQGSEA. The CDR3 spans 13 residues. The CDR3 nucleotides read TGCAGCGTGGAGGGACAGGGGACTGGCGGCTACACCTTC. The encoded protein is CSVEGQGTGGYTF.

The chain recombines TRBV14 with TRBJ2-1; 8 bases are shared with TRBD2. This CDR3 is 15 amino acids long. CDR1 and CDR2 (germline): SGHDN, FVKESK. J was trimmed by 4 bases and V by 4 bases; bases with no gene match: 6. This CDR3 reads CASSPRVAGYNEQFF. The CDR3 DNA reads as TGTGCCAGCAGCCCGCGGGTAGCGGGGTACAATGAGCAGTTCTTC.

The chain is built from TRBV20-1 and TRBJ1-2; D may be TRBD1 (6 bases). This CDR3 has 15 amino acids. Looked up from germline, CDR1 is DFQATT and CDR2 is SNEGSKA (reference sequence). With 3 bases removed from V and 3 bases from J, the gap between germline ends came to 17 bases. As DNA, the CDR3 is TGCAGTGCTAGCTTAGGGGGGGGCTGGGACTATGGCTACACCTTC. Translated: CSASLGGGWDYGYTF.

The gene calls are TRBV30 and TRBJ1-1; possible D gene TRBD1, 6 bases. Germline CDR1 reads GTSNPN; CDR2 reads SVGIG (reference sequence). Trimming stripped 2 bases from V and 5 bases from J, with 15 bases between. The CDR3 has 14 residues. DNA of the CDR3: TGTGCCTGGAGTAGGGGGGGCGCGGGGACTGAAGCTTTCTTT. This gives the protein CAWSRGGAGTEAFF.

In this sample, this clonotype turned up a few times. The V gene is TRBV5-4, the J gene TRBJ2-7, with unresolved D. Germline assignment: CDR1 SGHNT and CDR2 YYREEE (reference sequence). The V gene lost 0 bases and the J gene lost 5 bases, with 12 bases spanning the gap. This CDR3 has 14 amino acids. The CDR3 sequence is CASSLEFRNDEQYF. The CDR3 coding sequence is TGTGCCAGCAGCTTGGAATTCAGGAATGACGAGCAGTACTTC.

This chain uses TRBV21-1 with TRBJ2-3; TRBD2 was called by the table and not checked on the DNA. TRBV21-1 is described as a pseudogene. The CDR3 extends over 16 amino acids. The CDR3 bases are TGTGCCAGCAGCAAAGACTACGGGGGGGCCGGGGATACGCAGTATTTT. Translated, it gives CASSKDYGGAGDTQYF.

The CDR3 DNA reads as TGCAGCGCCCCGGTGGCGCCGGAGCAGTTCTTC. It codes for CSAPVAPEQFF. The genes are TRBV29-1 and TRBJ2-1; D gene ambiguous. Germline loops: CDR1 SQVTM, CDR2 ANQGSEA. The germline V and J ends were trimmed by 7 bases and 10 bases, with 14 bases remaining between them. This CDR3 has 11 amino acids.

This clonotype was observed many times. This chain uses TRBV6-5 with TRBJ1-5; 11 bases are a match to TRBD1. V was clipped by 5 bases and J by 7 bases; unmatched bases: 7. CDR3 size: 15 residues. Germline CDR1 MNHEY, CDR2 SVGAGI. CDR3: CASSTGTGGRQPQHF. In DNA form, the CDR3 reads TGTGCCAGCAGTACGGGGACAGGGGGGAGGCAGCCCCAGCATTTT.

This clonotype was seen at least ten times. The gene calls are TRBV15 and TRBJ2-1; 8 nucleotides match TRBD1. Germline CDR1 LNHNV, CDR2 YYDKDF (reference sequence). Trimming removed 6 bases from V and 8 bases from J; junction bases left unmatched: 6. This CDR3 comprises 13 residues. This chain's CDR3 is CATRTDRAYEQFF. CDR3 nucleotides: TGTGCCACCAGGACGGACAGGGCTTATGAGCAGTTCTTC.

This clonotype showed up just a few times. V is TRBV20-1 and J is TRBJ2-7, with TRBD2 matching 11 bases. CDR1 is DFQATT and CDR2 is SNEGSKA in the germline V gene (reference sequence). The trim removed 2 bases at V and 1 base at J, leaving 1 base unmatched. The CDR3 runs to 14 residues. The CDR3 sequence is CSARLAGGSYEQYF. The DNA of the CDR3 is TGCAGTGCTAGACTAGCGGGGGGATCCTACGAGCAGTACTTC.

This clonotype showed up many times. This chain's CDR3 is CASSFAQTSGGAGEQFF. The CDR3 DNA is TGTGCCAGCAGCTTCGCCCAAACTAGCGGGGGGGCGGGGGAGCAGTTCTTC. This chain connects TRBV7-9 to TRBJ2-1; 13 bases line up with TRBD2. CDR1 and CDR2 (germline): SEHNR, FQNEAQ (reference sequence). The CDR3 totals 17 residues. Unmatched junction bases numbered 12, after V lost 3 bases and J lost 10 bases.

This clonotype was seen a handful of times. This sequence joins TRBV6-2 or TRBV6-3 and TRBJ2-5, with D maybe TRBD1 (6 bases). This CDR3 has 15 amino acids. V lost 2 bases and J 6 bases, leaving 16 bases between the germline ends. Germline V gene data show CDR1 as MNHEY and CDR2 as SVGEGT. The CDR3 region has the DNA TGTGCCAGCAGTTACACATTCCAGGGGACAAAGACCCAGTACTTC. This codes for CASSYTFQGTKTQYF.

The chain employs TRBV5-4 and TRBJ2-1; D not resolved. The CDR3 is 13 amino acids. V was trimmed by 0 bases and J by 8 bases, leaving 9 bases between them. CDR1 and CDR2 (germline): SGHNT, YYREEE (reference sequence). The CDR3 DNA follows: TGTGCCAGCAGCTTGGCCGGGCCAGATGAGCAGTTCTTC. Translated: CASSLAGPDEQFF.

The chain is built from TRBV19 and TRBJ1-2; D may be TRBD1 (5 bases). Trimming cost V 10 bases and J 7 bases, with 16 bases left between them. Germline V gene sequence: CDR1 LNHDA, CDR2 SQIVND (reference sequence). The CDR3 contains 12 residues. The CDR3 reads CAITFGQGGYTF. The CDR3 DNA is TGTGCCATTACTTTTGGGCAGGGTGGCTACACCTTC.

This clonotype has a handful of counts. Written as DNA, the CDR3 is TGTGCCAGCGGCACAAGCCTCAAAACCGCCGGGACAGGGAACAATGAGCAGTTCTTC. This codes for CASGTSLKTAGTGNNEQFF. The chain joins TRBV11-2 to TRBJ2-1; 9 nucleotides match TRBD1. The V gene's germline CDR1 is SGHAT and CDR2 FQNNGV. The CDR3 is 19 amino acids. Trimming removed 8 bases from V and 5 bases from J; junction bases left unmatched: 22.

Only a few counts were recorded for this clonotype. This sequence joins TRBV19 and TRBJ2-3; D is possibly TRBD1 or TRBD2 (5 bases each). Trimming left V 0 bases short and J 0 bases short, with 13 bases between. This CDR3 region has 17 residues. Per the germline V gene, CDR1 is LNHDA and CDR2 is SQIVND (reference sequence). Written as DNA, the CDR3 is TGTGCCAGTAGTATAGATAGAGGGACCACTAGCACAGATACGCAGTATTTT. Residues: CASSIDRGTTSTDTQYF.

This clonotype was counted a few times. This chain joins TRBV6-5 and TRBJ2-7; D not certain. Trimming cost V 0 bases and J 6 bases, with 9 bases left between them. Germline V gene sequence: CDR1 MNHEY, CDR2 SVGAGI. The CDR3 is made up of 13 amino acids. The CDR3 loop is CASSYSRRAEQYV. The CDR3 DNA reads TGTGCCAGCAGTTACTCTCGGCGAGCCGAGCAGTACGTC.

This clonotype was recorded a few times. The J gene is TRBJ2-1, the V gene TRBV11-1; 8 bases are a match to TRBD2. Trimming removed 4 bases from V and 6 bases from J; junction bases left unmatched: 17. CDR1 is SGHAT, CDR2 FQDESV, per germline (reference sequence). CDR3 length equals 18 residues. CDR3 DNA: TGTGCCAGCAGCTCCCCCGAAGGCGCGGGGGGAGTTCTCAATGAGCAGTTCTTC. This encodes CASSSPEGAGGVLNEQFF. Full variable domain (outside the CDR3, taken from reference TRBV11-1 and TRBJ2-1): EAEVAQSPRYKITEKSQAVAFWCDPISGHATLYWYRQILGQGPELLVQFQDESVVDDSQLPKDRFSAERLKGVDSTLKIQPAELGDSAMYLCASSSPEGAGGVLNEQFFGPGTRLTVL.

This clonotype was detected only a few times. The V gene is TRBV2, the J gene TRBJ2-2; no definite D call. V lost 7 bases, J lost 0 bases, and 12 bases lay in between. Per germline, CDR1 SNHLY and CDR2 FYNNEI. This CDR3 spans 15 amino acids. The CDR3 region has the DNA TGTGCCAGCACTATTGCGGTGGCGAACACCGGGGAGCTGTTTTTT. Amino acid sequence: CASTIAVANTGELFF.

At least ten counts were recorded for this clonotype. V is TRBV4-3 and J is TRBJ1-6; possible D gene TRBD1, 5 bases. The CDR3 covers 14 residues. CDR1 LGHNA and CDR2 YSLEER come from the germline V gene. Trimming took 3 bases from V and 10 from J, leaving 13 bases between them. The CDR3: CASSQGETGSPLHF. The CDR3, as DNA: TGCGCCAGCAGCCAGGGGGAAACTGGCTCACCCCTCCACTTT.

This chain links TRBV4-3 with TRBJ2-3; 13 bases are shared with TRBD2. Per the germline V gene, CDR1 is LGHNA and CDR2 is YSLEER. CDR3 length: 18 residues. The J segment lost 2 bases and the V segment lost 3 bases, leaving 8 bases of the junction unmatched. CDR3 in amino acids: CASSQRGTSGDHTDTQYF. The CDR3 nucleotides are TGCGCCAGCAGCCAGAGGGGGACTAGCGGGGACCACACAGATACGCAGTATTTT.

This clonotype was seen a few times. This sequence joins TRBV9 and TRBJ1-1; 9 positions match TRBD1. The CDR3 is 19 amino acids. Per the germline V gene, CDR1 is SGDLS and CDR2 is YYNGEE. Trimming removed 0 bases from V and 0 bases from J; junction bases left unmatched: 12. The CDR3: CASSVAVQGANSMNTEAFF. The CDR3 nucleotides read TGTGCCAGCAGCGTAGCAGTACAGGGGGCGAATTCGATGAACACTGAAGCTTTCTTT.

This clonotype was seen more than once but under ten times. The genes are TRBV2 and TRBJ2-1; D is unclear. The CDR3 loop spans 12 amino acids. Per the germline V gene, CDR1 is SNHLY and CDR2 is FYNNEI. Trimming cost V 7 bases and J 9 bases, with 13 bases left between them. The CDR3 sequence is CASNLLLSEQFF. The CDR3 DNA reads TGTGCCAGCAACCTTCTCCTGTCTGAGCAGTTCTTC.

In its sample, this clonotype was seen a few times. V is TRBV5-5 and J is TRBJ2-5; TRBD2 is a possible D gene (6 bases). This CDR3 comprises 16 residues. The ends were cut back, 4 bases at V and 6 bases at J, with 22 bases in the middle. Germline CDR1 SGHKS, CDR2 YYEKEE (reference sequence). The CDR3 bases are TGTGCCAGCAGCGACCGAACCGCGGGATTGTTAAAGACCCAGTACTTC. Amino acid sequence: CASSDRTAGLLKTQYF.

The chain uses TRBV12-3 or TRBV12-4 and TRBJ2-1, with unresolved D. This CDR3 is 15 amino acids long. Between the trimmed V and J ends, which lost 3 bases and 4 bases, there was a span of 13 bases. The CDR3 reads CASSFNRRGYNEQFF. The CDR3 DNA is TGTGCCAGCAGTTTCAATAGGCGCGGTTACAATGAGCAGTTCTTC.

The chain recombines TRBV20-1 with TRBJ1-3, with 8 bases fitting TRBD1. Trimming removed 5 bases from V and 0 bases from J; junction bases left unmatched: 6. Germline CDR1 DFQATT, CDR2 SNEGSKA (reference sequence). This CDR3 has 15 amino acids. CDR3 in DNA: TGCAGTGCTTATACAGGGGGGAACTCTGGAAACACCATATATTTT. Its translation is CSAYTGGNSGNTIYF.

This chain links TRBV12-3 or TRBV12-4 with TRBJ2-1; the match to TRBD2 covers 9 bases. This CDR3 is built from 16 residues. The V segment lost 5 bases and the J segment 8 bases; nucleotides outside the gene matches: 13. This CDR3 reads CASSPGTSSLGDEQFF. CDR3 DNA sequence: TGTGCCAGCAGTCCAGGGACTAGCTCCTTGGGGGATGAGCAGTTCTTC.